These T cell receptor beta chains were read from a single sample in a study of CD8+CD57+ T cells in acquired aplastic anemia. TCRdb re-called the reads through MiXCR, storing one row per CDR3 protein. The sample records some 160,000 distinct CDR3 sequences, around 48% being singletons. The source material was sorted CD4+, CD8+, or CD8+CD57+ T cells (not recorded which) from PBMCs. Every receptor here comes from a human donor with aplastic anemia. Each CDR3 is given with its conserved first and last residue.

V	J	CDR3
TRBV4-1	TRBJ2-7	CASSQGSTYEQYF
TRBV5-6	TRBJ2-7	CASSLDGQGESYEQYF
TRBV29-1	TRBJ1-2	CSVGEGGGYGYTF
TRBV11-2	TRBJ2-3	CASSLDPPGLIKEDTQYF
TRBV5-6	TRBJ1-3	CASSSDGGRIHSRTIYF
TRBV5-6	TRBJ1-1	CASIFGVFEAFF
TRBV4-1	TRBJ2-1	CASRPIAGGPNNEQFF
TRBV27	TRBJ1-5	CASSLRGSGQPQHF
TRBV10-2	TRBJ1-2	CASSAIGGLGHGYTF
TRBV5-1	TRBJ2-1	CASSLVSPSSYNEQFF
TRBV10-1	TRBJ1-2	CASSESGDRNYGYTF
TRBV9	TRBJ1-6	CASSVNSGANSPLHF
TRBV2	TRBJ2-5	CASSATGGRPETQYF
TRBV7-8	TRBJ2-7	CASSMPGQRSYEQYF
TRBV2	TRBJ2-6	CASSDGTPGANVLTF
TRBV5-1	TRBJ2-7	CASSATGEQYF
TRBV7-7	TRBJ1-5	CASSLTPPQHF
TRBV19	TRBJ1-5	CASSGARQPQHF
TRBV29-1	TRBJ1-4	CSVGYKQFF
TRBV7-1	TRBJ2-1	CASSSWPAGLAGVRDYNEQFF
TRBV30	TRBJ2-7	CAWSVGGSSYEQYF
TRBV20-1	TRBJ2-5	CGGGFLETQYF
TRBV10-3	TRBJ2-7	CAISGRDSSYEQYF
TRBV20-1	TRBJ1-2	CSARVRDGEYGYTF
TRBV20-1	TRBJ2-3	CSAKTSEGTDTQYF
TRBV10-3	TRBJ2-1	CATGRRGSSYNEQFF
TRBV10-3	TRBJ1-5	CAISEGRNQPQHF
TRBV24-1	TRBJ2-1	CATSDLKGDEQSF
TRBV12-3/TRBV12-4	TRBJ2-1	CASRTGQEQFF
TRBV6-2/TRBV6-3	TRBJ2-1	CASSYVLAGDVGNEQFF
TRBV7-2	TRBJ2-7	CASSLGGDGEQYF
TRBV3-1	TRBJ2-1	CASSQQAGRAIYNEQFF
TRBV29-1	TRBJ1-2	CSARTDNYGYTF
TRBV20-1	TRBJ2-7	CSARGPGPSPYEQYF
TRBV29-1	TRBJ2-7	CSVESAAHEQYF
TRBV19	TRBJ2-7	CASSIPSYEQYF
TRBV11-3	TRBJ1-2	CASSDRGAPHGYTF
TRBV11-1	TRBJ2-1	CASSLAILTSVSEQFF
TRBV11-2	TRBJ1-1	CASSLYVAGGQAEAFF
TRBV15	TRBJ1-2	CATSRSGLGRYGYTF
TRBV10-1	TRBJ1-5	CASSEWSAHSNQPQHF
TRBV4-3	TRBJ2-1	CASSQREGLNEQFF
TRBV7-9	TRBJ2-5	CASSGTGGETQYF
TRBV13	TRBJ2-1	CASSLGSQGFGEQFF
TRBV7-4	TRBJ2-7	CASSHQYEQYF
TRBV30	TRBJ2-7	CAWSVGLNEQYF
TRBV24-1	TRBJ2-5	CAGSRDSQETQYF
TRBV2	TRBJ2-3	CASSEAGFSVDTQYF
TRBV2	TRBJ2-7	CASSDELAGIYEQYF
TRBV19	TRBJ2-3	CASSPGSDTQYF
TRBV14	TRBJ2-1	CASSQDFSTSGRGIAEQFF
TRBV10-3	TRBJ2-7	CASSFTGVEQYF